This T cell receptor (beta chain) was documented in a study of blood T cell repertoires in COVID-19 (dated by TCRdb to 2020 to 2021). Context from the whole study: Samples from collaborators originated in the United States, Italy and Spain and spanned both the acute and convalescent phases of COVID-19. The repertoires were released in a freely available public database intended as a resource for research on the immune response to SARS-CoV-2. Where available, HLA class I and class II types were taken from metadata supplied by the sample provider and were not determined by assay-based typing. The dataset comprised deeply sampled blood TCRbeta repertoires from subjects exposed to, actively infected with, or recovered from COVID-19. The material from the prospective study consisted of cDNA or gDNA derived from T cells, B-cell-depleted T cells, or PBMCs. Samples were obtained from the ongoing ImmuneRACE study (first 160 participants) and from over 1,000 subjects provided by 6 global collaborators. A de-identified subject ID, COVID-19 status, age in years and sex were almost always included in the sample metadata. Paper-wide results and their limitations: The quantity of clinical and demographic metadata differed by source and by participant and was supplied without curation.

This clone was observed a handful of times. Its target antigen remains unknown. Base qualities were left out, and no much larger clone turns up one base away. The cysteine opens and the phenylalanine closes a CDR3 of 14 amino acids. Only the CDR3 portion is preserved as DNA: 42 bases, with reading frame beginning at the first base. TCRbeta CDR3 regions were amplified from genomic DNA by means of the immunoSEQ Assay, a bias-controlled multiplex PCR. The study's processing was this. Within the assay, amplification of reference gene primers was used to estimate how many nucleated cells each sample contained. To quantify the absolute abundance of each unique TCRbeta CDR3 rearrangement, sequence reads were collapsed and filtered. For each sample, productive Simpson clonality was calculated as the square root of Simpson's diversity index over productive rearrangements. Entries here come from immuneACCESS through TCRdb and include only in-frame sequences with V and J called. Some clones fail to appear in such tables; in the studies checked, an unresolved V gene covers under half of the shortfall, and the cause of the remainder is unknown. Clone size and V and J calls were adopted from that table, with D and trimming inferred from the DNA. Here the sample has roughly 500,000 clones; roughly 90% occur a single time. About 1.7% of the sample comes from the top ten.

Participants in the prospective study were aged about 18 to 90 years, lived in about two dozen United States geographic areas, and enrolled through a virtual design. In the prospective study, cohorts were assigned on the basis of participant-reported clinical history obtained from a screening survey and a study questionnaire. ImmuneRACE Cohort 3 recovered participants were defined by two consecutive negative NP/OP PCR tests, healthcare professional clearance, or symptom resolution. Each participant in the prospective study had whole blood, serum and a nasopharyngeal or oropharyngeal swab collected by mobile phlebotomists. Prospective study participants could optionally give additional blood draws and questionnaires over an approximately two-month period. Prospective study blood samples were shipped either frozen or at room temperature before DNA extraction.

The source of this sequence is a woman aged 40 to 50 who had recovered from COVID-19. Sequenced material: PBMCs or T cells enriched from blood (not recorded which). Recombination linked TRBV21-1 to TRBJ2-7; TRBD2 is the table's D call and was not checked against the DNA. TRBV21-1 is a recognized pseudogene. The sequenced DNA: TGTGCCAGCAGCAGAGCTTTCGAGTTTTACGAGCAGTACTTC. Its amino acids are CASSRAFEFYEQYF.